The TCR beta chain under discussion was sequenced for a study of blood T cells in healthy people across ages. The CDR3 has 14 residues. V was pared by 7 bases and J by 10 bases, with 16 bases of the junction left unmatched. Germline CDR1 and CDR2: SGHTA and FQGNSA. This clonotype was detected once. The second PCR ran roughly 7 to 11 cycles with a sample-barcoded 5' primer and J-beta primers. MiXCR was run by TCRdb on the 5' RACE reads, yielding one entry per CDR3 protein. The sample includes under 1,000,000 distinct CDR3 sequences, about 34% seen only once; the top ten take 10% to 15%. In each sample, at least 7 million PBMCs were isolated.

Material: blood. The origin of this receptor is a man aged 18-30 years in good health. The rearrangement uses TRBV7-2 and TRBJ2-7; 7 nucleotides align to TRBD1. CDR3 amino acids: CASKDTGVGGAQYF. The CDR3 DNA reads TGTGCCAGCAAAGATACAGGGGTAGGGGGAGCCCAGTACTTC.